The entry that follows covers one TCR beta chain sequence. Germline V lookup: CDR1 SEHNR, CDR2 FQNEAQ (reference sequence). Trimming left V 5 bases short and J 5 bases short, with 15 bases between. The CDR3 runs to 14 residues. This entry is derived from a study of early T cells in non-severe SARS-CoV-2 infection. A single record per CDR3 protein comes from TCRdb applying MiXCR to the 5' RACE reads. The table has 85,000 to 120,000 distinct CDR3 sequences, 10% to 15% seen once; the top ten hold about 6%. The sequence was obtained from an adult who was a healthcare worker with PCR-confirmed SARS-CoV-2 infection or an uninfected control (not recorded which). The chain carries TRBV7-9 and TRBJ2-5; tentative D call: TRBD2 (6 bases). Source material: whole blood. This CDR3 reads CASSASTSLETQYF. DNA for the CDR3: TGTGCCAGCAGCGCCTCGACTAGTTTGGAGACCCAGTACTTC.